The present T cell receptor beta chain was sequenced within a study of blood T cell repertoires in COVID-19. The overall study: The United States, Italy and Spain were the sources of the acute and convalescent COVID-19 samples.

Repertoires were generated with immunoSEQ multiplex PCR, while TCRdb's copy carries only in-frame clones and drops some. The repertoire holds 50,000 to 75,000 clones, with around three quarters as singletons. Germline CDR1 and CDR2: MDHEN and SYDVKM. The CDR3 is 16 amino acids. V dropped 1 base and J dropped 7; count of bases not matched to a gene: 7. This clone appeared a single time. This clonotype was obtained from a man in his 60s with acute or convalescent COVID-19. The J gene is TRBJ2-2, the V gene TRBV28; the match to TRBD1 covers 9 bases. The sample comprised peripheral blood. In DNA form, the CDR3 reads TGTGCCAGCAGTTTATCGTGGACAGGGGAGAGCGGGGAGCTGTTTTTT. As protein: CASSLSWTGESGELFF.